Listed below are T cell receptor beta chains from one sample, sequenced in a study of cytomegalovirus exposure and HLA in healthy donors. Here immunoSEQ multiplex PCR was the method, and the copy in TCRdb shows in-frame clones only, minus some. Found here are 160,000 or so clones, approximately 80% of them singletons; the top ten hold under 7.5%. The sequencing sample was made of PBMCs. The receptors were sampled from a woman aged 45-65 years in good health and CMV-seropositive. The CDR3 runs from the conserved cysteine through the conserved F or W. The order of the fields is clone size, J gene, V gene, D gene, CDR3 protein, CDR3 DNA. A D gene is named only where the DNA matches it firmly. Clone size is shown for a subset of rows, as once, few, many or a class of expanded clone.

>-|TRBJ1-1|TRBV5-4|-
CASSQQGLDTEAFF
TGTGCCAGCAGCCAACAGGGCTTGGACACTGAAGCTTTCTTT
>-|TRBJ1-2|TRBV6-6|-
CASRGSTSNYGYTF
TGTGCCAGCCGAGGCAGTACCTCTAACTATGGCTACACCTTC
>-|TRBJ2-1|TRBV30|-
CAWSVGGAGNEQFF
TGTGCCTGGAGTGTGGGGGGGGCCGGTAATGAGCAGTTCTTC
>few|TRBJ2-1|TRBV27|TRBD1
CASSLGQGPNEQFF
TGTGCCAGCAGCCTAGGACAGGGGCCCAATGAGCAGTTCTTC
>-|TRBJ2-1|TRBV5-1|-
CASSLFGIPDNEQFF
TGCGCCAGCAGCTTGTTCGGGATCCCCGACAATGAGCAGTTCTTC
>-|TRBJ2-3|TRBV20-1|TRBD1
CSATRTGAQYF
TGCAGTGCTACTCGGACAGGAGCGCAGTATTTT
>once|TRBJ1-1|TRBV5-1|TRBD1
CASSDQGGNTEAFF
TGCGCCAGCAGCGACCAGGGGGGGAACACTGAAGCTTTCTTT
>-|TRBJ1-4|TRBV9|TRBD1
CASSVGGTGAREKLFF
TGTGCCAGCAGCGTAGGCGGGACAGGGGCGAGGGAAAAACTGTTTTTT
>-|TRBJ2-3|TRBV11-2|-
CASSLTLIDTQYF
TGTGCCAGCAGCCTAACCCTTATAGATACGCAGTATTTT
>-|TRBJ1-3|TRBV7-6|TRBD1
CASSLSTGTGSSGNTIYF
TGTGCCAGCAGCTTATCTACCGGGACAGGTTCCTCTGGAAACACCATATATTTT
>-|TRBJ2-2|TRBV7-3|-
CASSSPGVGAHPGELFF
TGTGCCAGCAGCTCCCCCGGGGTGGGGGCCCACCCCGGGGAGCTGTTTTTT
>-|TRBJ1-1|TRBV5-4|TRBD1
CASSYRAGGTEAFF
TGTGCCAGCAGCTACCGGGCAGGGGGCACTGAAGCTTTCTTT